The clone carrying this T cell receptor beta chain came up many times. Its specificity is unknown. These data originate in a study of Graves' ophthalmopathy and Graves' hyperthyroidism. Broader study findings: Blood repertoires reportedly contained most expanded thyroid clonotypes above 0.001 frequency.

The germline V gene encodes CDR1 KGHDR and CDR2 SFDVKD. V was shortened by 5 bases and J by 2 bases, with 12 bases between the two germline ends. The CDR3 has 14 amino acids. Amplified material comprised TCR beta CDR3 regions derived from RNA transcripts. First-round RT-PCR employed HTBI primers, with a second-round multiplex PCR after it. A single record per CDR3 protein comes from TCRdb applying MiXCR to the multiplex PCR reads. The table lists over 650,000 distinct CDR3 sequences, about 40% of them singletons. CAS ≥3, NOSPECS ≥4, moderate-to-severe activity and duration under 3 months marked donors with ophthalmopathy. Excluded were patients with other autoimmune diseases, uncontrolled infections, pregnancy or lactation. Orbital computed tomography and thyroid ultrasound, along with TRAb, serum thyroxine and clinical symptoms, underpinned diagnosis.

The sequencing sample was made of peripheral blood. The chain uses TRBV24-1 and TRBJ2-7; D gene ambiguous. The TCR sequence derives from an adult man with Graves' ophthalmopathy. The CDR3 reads CATSASQPPYEQYF. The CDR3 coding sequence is TGTGCCACCAGTGCGTCACAGCCACCCTACGAGCAGTACTTC.